The present entry profiles one TCR beta chain with its context. This entry belongs to a study of Ad26.COV2.S vaccination and SARS-CoV-2 variants. Sequencing used immunoSEQ multiplex PCR; TCRdb keeps in-frame clones, though not all of them. This table has fewer than 50,000 clones, 83% appearing once. The sample was peripheral blood, taken after recovery from COVID-19. The receptor was isolated from a human donor who had recovered from COVID-19.

CDR3 sequence reads: CASSPLAGPSIGDEQFF. As DNA, the CDR3 is TGCGCCAGCTCACCACTAGCGGGACCCTCAATCGGGGATGAGCAGTTCTTC. The V call is TRBV10-1, the J call TRBJ2-1; 10 positions match TRBD2. Germline CDR1 reads WNHNN; CDR2 reads SYGVQD (reference sequence). V gave up 8 bases and J gave up 8 bases; unmatched junction bases: 18. CDR3 size: 17 residues.